Reported below is one T cell receptor beta chain. The source of the sample is a study of Ad26.COV2.S vaccination and SARS-CoV-2 variants. The repertoire was sequenced with immunoSEQ multiplex PCR; TCRdb's copy has only in-frame clones and lacks some. The table records around 450,000 clones, 80% to 90% of them present only once. The treatment: around 19 received Ad26.COV2.S at low or high dose, single or two shots; roughly five received placebo; per-sample allocation not given. Day 63 after the first vaccine or placebo injection was the time point for sampling. Germline V gene data show CDR1 as SEHNR and CDR2 as FQNEAQ (reference sequence). The CDR3 runs 13 residues. Trimming cost V 1 base and J 10 bases, with 8 bases left between them.

The sequencing here drew on peripheral blood, taken in a trial of Ad26.COV2.S vaccine versus placebo. The chain links TRBV7-9 to TRBJ1-6; no definite D call. The receptor's source is a person aged 18-65 years who received the Ad26.COV2.S COVID-19 vaccine or a placebo. CDR3: CASSLEVESPLHF. CDR3 in DNA: TGTGCCAGCAGCTTAGAGGTGGAGTCACCCCTCCACTTT. The whole variable domain, filled in from reference TRBV7-9 and TRBJ1-6, reads DTGVSQNPRHKITKRGQNVTFRCDPISEHNRLYWYRQTLGQGPEFLTYFQNEAQLEKSRLLSDRFSAERPKGSFSTLEIQRTEQGDSAMYLCASSLEVESPLHFGNGTRLTVT.